This is a list of T cell receptor beta chains from one sample in a study of cytomegalovirus exposure and HLA in healthy donors. The method was immunoSEQ multiplex PCR; TCRdb's version includes in-frame clones alone and lacks a portion of them. The sample records 120,000 or so clones, under 90% being singletons. Material for sequencing was PBMCs. These receptors came from a woman in her late teens or twenties in good health and CMV-seronegative. The CDR3 runs from the conserved cysteine through the conserved F or W. D genes are given only for firm matches. The size field is filled for only some rows; it gives once, few, many or a size class.

d_gene	v_gene	abundance	j_gene	CDR3aa
NA	TRBV2	NA	TRBJ2-3	CASTTTGATGTDTQYF
NA	TRBV5-8	NA	TRBJ1-5	CASSKKIQGLNQPQHF
NA	TRBV29-1	NA	TRBJ2-1	CSVELRDGNEQFF
NA	TRBV2	few	TRBJ2-2	CASSGENTGELFF
TRBD1	TRBV7-9	NA	TRBJ1-1	CASSLEAGGSSAFF
NA	TRBV4-1	NA	TRBJ2-7	CASSQVASYEQYF
TRBD1	TRBV10-2	NA	TRBJ1-5	CASKDRGYSNQPQHF
NA	TRBV12-5	NA	TRBJ1-2	CASGLPPPGKYDHGYTF
NA	TRBV10-3	NA	TRBJ2-2	CAISESSTNTGELFF
NA	TRBV23-1	NA	TRBJ1-3	CARGAHLSGNTIYF
TRBD2	TRBV27	NA	TRBJ2-7	CASSLGGIAGAIHEQYF
NA	TRBV7-9	NA	TRBJ2-3	CASSTGWADTQYF
NA	TRBV28	once	TRBJ2-1	CASRGRGYNEQFF
TRBD1	TRBV4-1	NA	TRBJ2-7	CASSHPTGGTYEQYF
TRBD2	TRBV7-3	NA	TRBJ2-5	CASSLGTSGAQETQYF
NA	TRBV7-8	NA	TRBJ1-2	CASSWTTNYGYTF
TRBD2	TRBV5-6	few	TRBJ2-1	CASSWLAGAEQFF
NA	TRBV29-1	NA	TRBJ2-7	CSVVRTAPYEQYF
NA	TRBV6-4	once	TRBJ1-2	CASSPEWVGYGYTF
NA	TRBV11-2	NA	TRBJ2-1	CASSSFHEQFF
NA	TRBV7-6	NA	TRBJ2-5	CASSLHREETQYF
NA	TRBV25-1	NA	TRBJ2-7	CASSGSPGDFSYEQYF